A selection of T cell receptor beta chains follows, all from one sample in a study of identical twins. TCRdb called the 5' RACE reads again in MiXCR, with one record for every CDR3 protein. The sample records around 100,000 distinct CDR3 sequences, about 5.6% being singletons. The sample taken for sequencing was memory T cells sorted from blood. All receptors come from a woman aged 50 to 60 in good health. CDR3s include the opening cysteine and the closing phenylalanine or tryptophan. The D gene is left open where the match is weak. Clone size is given for some rows only: seen once, a few or many times, or a class if the clone is expanded.

J gene: TRBJ2-1
V gene: TRBV11-2
D gene: NA
clone size: many
CDR3 DNA: TGTGCCAGCAGCTTACGATATGAGCAGTTCTTC
CDR3 protein: CASSLRYEQFF

J gene: TRBJ1-2
V gene: TRBV12-5
D gene: NA
clone size: many
CDR3 DNA: TGTGCTAGTGCTCTAGACAAATACGGCTACACCTTC
CDR3 protein: CASALDKYGYTF

J gene: TRBJ1-2
V gene: TRBV5-1
D gene: NA
clone size: many
CDR3 DNA: TGCGCCAGCAGCGAATCAGGGCACCATGGCTACACCTTC
CDR3 protein: CASSESGHHGYTF

J gene: TRBJ2-1
V gene: TRBV12-5
D gene: NA
clone size: many
CDR3 DNA: TGTGCTAGTGGTTCAGGGTATTCCAACAATGAGCAGTTCTTC
CDR3 protein: CASGSGYSNNEQFF

J gene: TRBJ2-1
V gene: TRBV29-1
D gene: NA
clone size: many
CDR3 DNA: TGCAGCGAGCAAACAGGATACAATGAGCAGTTCTTC
CDR3 protein: CSEQTGYNEQFF

J gene: TRBJ2-3
V gene: TRBV16
D gene: TRBD1
clone size: many
CDR3 DNA: TGTGCCAGCAGCCAAGGGACAGCCCGCACAGATACGCAGTATTTT
CDR3 protein: CASSQGTARTDTQYF

J gene: TRBJ2-7
V gene: TRBV6-1
D gene: NA
clone size: NA
CDR3 DNA: TGTGCCAGCAGTGATGACGGAGGGTCCTACGAGCAGTACTTC
CDR3 protein: CASSDDGGSYEQYF

J gene: TRBJ2-1
V gene: TRBV28
D gene: TRBD2
clone size: many
CDR3 DNA: TGTGCCAGCAGTCAGACTAGCGGGAGAAACAATGAGCAGTTCTTC
CDR3 protein: CASSQTSGRNNEQFF

J gene: TRBJ1-5
V gene: TRBV6-5
D gene: TRBD1
clone size: NA
CDR3 DNA: TGTGCCAGCATGAAGACAGGGTTGGGTCAGCCCCAGCATTTT
CDR3 protein: CASMKTGLGQPQHF

J gene: TRBJ1-5
V gene: TRBV7-9
D gene: NA
clone size: many
CDR3 DNA: TGTGCCAGCAGCATGGGCCCTGGCAATCAGCCCCAGCATTTT
CDR3 protein: CASSMGPGNQPQHF

J gene: TRBJ2-3
V gene: TRBV5-1
D gene: TRBD2
clone size: many
CDR3 DNA: TGCGCCAGCAGCACTAGCGGGAGGGTGGATACGCAGTATTTT
CDR3 protein: CASSTSGRVDTQYF

J gene: TRBJ1-1
V gene: TRBV4-1
D gene: NA
clone size: many
CDR3 DNA: TGCGCCAGCAGCCAGGGGGTCAGGGACACTGAAGCTTTCTTT
CDR3 protein: CASSQGVRDTEAFF

J gene: TRBJ1-1
V gene: TRBV7-8
D gene: NA
clone size: many
CDR3 DNA: TGTGCCAGCAGCTTAGGGGTCCGGGGGGGTCTCGGGACTGAAGCTTTCTTT
CDR3 protein: CASSLGVRGGLGTEAFF

J gene: TRBJ2-7
V gene: TRBV2
D gene: NA
clone size: few
CDR3 DNA: TGTGCCAGCAAAAGGGAGAGGAAGTACTTC
CDR3 protein: CASKRERKYF

J gene: TRBJ2-1
V gene: TRBV6-6
D gene: TRBD2
clone size: NA
CDR3 DNA: TGTGCCAGCTCTAGCGGGAGGGCCTATGAGCAGTTCTTC
CDR3 protein: CASSSGRAYEQFF

J gene: TRBJ1-5
V gene: TRBV3-1
D gene: NA
clone size: NA
CDR3 DNA: TGTGCCAGCAGCCAAGATGCGGTTCAGCCCCAGCATTTT
CDR3 protein: CASSQDAVQPQHF

J gene: TRBJ2-5
V gene: TRBV4-1
D gene: TRBD2
clone size: many
CDR3 DNA: TGCGCCAGCAGCCAAGATTTGGCTAGCGGGGACCTCCAGGAGACCCAGTACTTC
CDR3 protein: CASSQDLASGDLQETQYF

J gene: TRBJ2-4
V gene: TRBV12-3/TRBV12-4
D gene: TRBD2
clone size: many
CDR3 DNA: TGTGCCAGCAGTTTGGGGGGGAGTGGGAACATTCAGTACTTC
CDR3 protein: CASSLGGSGNIQYF

J gene: TRBJ2-1
V gene: TRBV20-1
D gene: TRBD2
clone size: many
CDR3 DNA: TGCAGTGCTAGACGGTTAGCGGGATCTGTTGAGCAGTTCTTC
CDR3 protein: CSARRLAGSVEQFF

J gene: TRBJ2-2
V gene: TRBV7-3
D gene: NA
clone size: NA
CDR3 DNA: TGTGCCAGCAGCTTAACGGAGGCCAGGGAGCTGTTTTTT
CDR3 protein: CASSLTEARELFF

J gene: TRBJ2-7
V gene: TRBV30
D gene: NA
clone size: many
CDR3 DNA: TGTGCCTGGGAGAGTCAGTTGGGATACGAGCAGTACTTC
CDR3 protein: CAWESQLGYEQYF

J gene: TRBJ1-2
V gene: TRBV24-1
D gene: NA
clone size: NA
CDR3 DNA: TGTGCCACCAGTGATTCCATGGAGGGGCGGGAAGGCTACACCTTC
CDR3 protein: CATSDSMEGREGYTF

J gene: TRBJ2-5
V gene: TRBV27
D gene: TRBD2
clone size: many
CDR3 DNA: TGTGCCAGCAGGACTAGCGGGAGGGGGGAGACCCAGTACTTC
CDR3 protein: CASRTSGRGETQYF